The 24 T cell receptor beta chains reported below all come from one sample, sequenced in a study of cytomegalovirus exposure and HLA in healthy donors. Amplification used 60 Vbeta primers and 13 Jbeta primers. TCRdb's copy holds only in-frame clones and misses some; the assay was immunoSEQ multiplex PCR. The table has 100,000 to 150,000 clones, about 83% seen once. The material sequenced was PBMCs. All receptors derive from a girl between 2 and 10 years old in good health and CMV-seronegative.

The chain employs TRBV11-2 and TRBJ1-3; D gene uncertain. The length of the CDR3 is 13 residues. Germline CDR1 and CDR2: SGHAT and FQNNGV. The germline V and J ends were trimmed by 6 bases and 4 bases, with 10 bases remaining between them. The CDR3 nucleotides are TGTGCCAGCAGTCCGGGAGAAGGAAACACCATATATTTT. Its translation: CASSPGEGNTIYF. The entire variable domain, with the rest obtained from reference TRBV11-2 and TRBJ1-3, is as follows: EAGVAQSPRYKIIEKRQSVAFWCNPISGHATLYWYQQILGQGPKLLIQFQNNGVVDDSQLPKDRFSAERLKGVDSTLKIQPAKLEDSAVYLCASSPGEGNTIYFGEGSWLTVV.

This chain uses TRBV6-6 with TRBJ1-2; 9 bases align to TRBD1. J gave up 4 bases and V 6 bases, and 3 bases lay outside the gene matches. The CDR3 length is 13 residues. Germline V lookup: CDR1 MNHNY, CDR2 SVGAGI (reference sequence). DNA of the CDR3: TGTGCCAGCAGCCTGGACAGGGGCTATGGCTACACCTTC. Residues: CASSLDRGYGYTF.

J is TRBJ1-4 and V is TRBV4-2, with unresolved D. This CDR3 is 15 amino acids long. With 3 bases removed from V and 6 bases from J, the gap between germline ends came to 14 bases. CDR1 is LGHNA, CDR2 YNFKEQ, per germline. The CDR3 loop is CASSHYLAEDEKLFF. The CDR3 DNA reads as TGTGCCAGCAGCCATTACCTGGCTGAGGATGAAAAACTGTTTTTT.

This chain joins TRBV13 and TRBJ2-7; TRBD1 is a possible D gene (5 bases). There are 16 residues in the CDR3. Trimming shortened V by 5 bases and J by 4 bases, and 21 bases separated the two germline ends. The V gene's germline CDR1 is PRHDT and CDR2 FYEKMQ (reference sequence). This CDR3 is CASSPPLGPEPYEQYF. The CDR3 region has the DNA TGTGCCAGCAGCCCTCCGTTGGGGCCCGAGCCTTACGAGCAGTACTTC.

The rearrangement joins TRBV28 to TRBJ2-7; 8 positions match TRBD1. Germline values: CDR1 MDHEN, CDR2 SYDVKM. V trimming: 5 bases; J trimming: 4 bases; junction bases outside the gene matches: 13. The CDR3 runs to 16 residues. The CDR3 protein is CASSPGTGHFGYEQYF. The CDR3 coding sequence is TGTGCCAGCAGTCCCGGGACAGGTCACTTCGGATACGAGCAGTACTTC.

The chain links TRBV10-3 to TRBJ2-7; 7 bases line up with TRBD1. Germline V gene data show CDR1 as ENHRY and CDR2 as SYGVKD. This CDR3 contains 16 residues. After removal of 2 bases from V and 4 bases from J, the junction contained 11 bases not matched to a gene. The CDR3, as DNA: TGTGCCATCAGTGAGCCCACAACAACGACAGGGTACGAGCAGTACTTC. As protein: CAISEPTTTTGYEQYF.

CDR3 amino acids: CASSLAPLDTYEQYF. CDR3 DNA: TGTGCCAGCAGCTTAGCCCCATTAGATACCTACGAGCAGTACTTC. The rearrangement joins TRBV7-2 to TRBJ2-7; unclear D gene. Trimming cost V 0 bases and J 2 bases, with 11 bases left between them. The CDR3 loop spans 15 amino acids. The germline gives CDR1 SGHTA, CDR2 FQGNSA.

V and J are TRBV7-7 and TRBJ2-3; 9 bases map to TRBD1. The CDR3 loop spans 15 amino acids. With 5 bases clipped from V and 4 bases from J, the junction kept 7 bases outside the gene matches. Germline CDR1 SSHAT, CDR2 FNYEAQ (reference sequence). The CDR3 is CASSPGTGRADTQYF. CDR3 DNA sequence: TGTGCCAGCAGCCCCGGGACAGGGAGGGCAGATACGCAGTATTTT.

CDR3 nucleotides: TGTGCCACCAGCAGAGAAGGGGGCGAGCAGTACTTC. It yields the protein CATSREGGEQYF. The rearrangement uses TRBV15 and TRBJ2-5; possibly TRBD1 for D (6 bases). The last part of the DNA fits TRBJ2-7 better; the J call may be wrong. CDR1 is LNHNV and CDR2 is YYDKDF in the germline V gene (reference sequence). The CDR3 spans 12 residues.

The chain joins TRBV25-1 to TRBJ2-1; D is ambiguous. V lost 4 bases to trimming and J lost 4 bases, with 5 bases between them. This CDR3 has 12 residues. The germline V gene has CDR1 MGHDK and CDR2 SYGVNS. CDR3 amino acids: CASSVQYNEQFF. The CDR3 DNA reads as TGTGCCAGCAGTGTCCAGTACAATGAGCAGTTCTTC.

This clone was seen a single time. The chain uses TRBV11-2 and TRBJ2-7, with D perhaps matching TRBD2 (7 bases). The ends were cut back, 6 bases at V and 5 bases at J, with 14 bases in the middle. The CDR3 totals 13 residues. Germline V gives CDR1 SGHAT, CDR2 FQNNGV. For the CDR3, the DNA is TGTGCCAGCAGTATACGGGGGGCTCACGAGCAGTACTTC. Protein product: CASSIRGAHEQYF.

The chain is built from TRBV29-1 and TRBJ1-2; 7 positions agree with TRBD1. Trimming cost V 3 bases and J 9 bases; bases outside gene matches: 10. This CDR3 contains 13 residues. In germline, CDR1 is SQVTM, CDR2 ANQGSEA. The CDR3 protein is CSVDRGDTMSYTF. CDR3 coding DNA: TGCAGCGTTGACAGGGGGGATACTATGAGCTACACCTTC.

In DNA, the CDR3 is TGTGCCAGTAGTATGTCCCCTACTAGCGGGGCCCAAGAGACCCAGTACTTC. As protein: CASSMSPTSGAQETQYF. The V gene is TRBV19, the J gene TRBJ2-5; TRBD2 matches 10 bases. CDR3 length equals 17 residues. Trimming cost V 3 bases and J 1 base; bases outside gene matches: 8. Per the germline V gene, CDR1 is LNHDA and CDR2 is SQIVND (reference sequence). Together with reference TRBV19 and TRBJ2-5, the CDR3 gives the full variable domain: DGGITQSPKYLFRKEGQNVTLSCEQNLNHDAMYWYRQDPGQGLRLIYYSQIVNDFQKGDIAEGYSVSREKKESFPLTVTSAQKNPTAFYLCASSMSPTSGAQETQYFGPGTRLLVL.

This sequence joins TRBV29-1 and TRBJ1-2; 7 bases agree with TRBD1. The CDR3 is 15 amino acids. CDR1 is SQVTM and CDR2 is ANQGSEA in the germline V gene. The trim removed 0 bases at V and 8 bases at J, leaving 12 bases unmatched. Here the CDR3 DNA reads TGCAGCGTTGAAGATAAAAGACAGGGAACATGGGGCTACACCTTC. Protein: CSVEDKRQGTWGYTF.

This clone was recorded a few times. The chain links TRBV5-1 to TRBJ2-7, with no clear D. The CDR3 is made up of 11 amino acids. The ends were cut back, 8 bases at V and 0 bases at J, with 6 bases in the middle. Germline V gene sequence: CDR1 SGHRS, CDR2 YFSETQ. This CDR3 is CARLPSYEQYF. CDR3 DNA: TGCGCCAGACTGCCCTCCTACGAGCAGTACTTC.

This chain joins TRBV19 and TRBJ2-1; the match to TRBD2 covers 11 bases. Losses at the gene ends were 6 bases for V and 7 bases for J; bases not matched to a gene: 8. The CDR3 runs to 15 residues. From germline, CDR1 is LNHDA and CDR2 SQIVND (reference sequence). The CDR3 sequence: CASSDIAGGPNEQFF. DNA of the CDR3: TGTGCCAGTAGCGACATAGCGGGAGGGCCAAATGAGCAGTTCTTC.

V gene TRBV30 combines with J gene TRBJ1-2; 8 bases are a match to TRBD1. The V segment lost 2 bases and the J segment 6 bases; nucleotides outside the gene matches: 5. The V gene's germline CDR1 is GTSNPN and CDR2 SVGIG (reference sequence). The CDR3 consists of 13 residues. The DNA of the CDR3 is TGTGCCTGGAGTACAGGGGGTTATAATGGCTACACCTTC. Its protein is CAWSTGGYNGYTF.

The chain has TRBV28 and TRBJ2-2; 9 bases line up with TRBD1. The ends lost 4 bases at V and 3 bases at J; junction bases unmatched: 9. This CDR3 spans 17 amino acids. Germline CDR1 reads MDHEN; CDR2 reads SYDVKM. Written as DNA, the CDR3 is TGTGCCAGCAGTTCCCACCCGGGACAGGGACACACCGGGGAGCTGTTTTTT. It encodes CASSSHPGQGHTGELFF.

Of note for this clone: The sample has other DNA sequences that encode this CDR3 too. The V call is TRBV5-1, the J call TRBJ2-1; tentative D call: TRBD1 (6 bases). Looked up from germline, CDR1 is SGHRS and CDR2 is YFSETQ. Trimming took 2 bases from V and 1 from J, leaving 7 bases between them. The CDR3 contains 14 residues. Here the CDR3 DNA reads TGCGCCAGCAGCTTACAGGGATCCTACAATGAGCAGTTCTTC. Translated, it gives CASSLQGSYNEQFF.

This sequence joins TRBV2 and TRBJ2-5; TRBD2 matches at 7 bases. The CDR3 length is 16 residues. After removal of 3 bases from V and 0 bases from J, the junction contained 7 bases not matched to a gene. CDR1 is SNHLY and CDR2 is FYNNEI in the germline V gene. The DNA of the CDR3 is TGTGCCAGCAGTGATCTATGGCTAGCGGACCAAGAGACCCAGTACTTC. This encodes CASSDLWLADQETQYF.

J is TRBJ1-1 and V is TRBV2; no definite D call. The CDR3 has 12 amino acids. Germline V lookup: CDR1 SNHLY, CDR2 FYNNEI. V was pared by 2 bases and J by 4 bases, with 5 bases between. CDR3 amino acids: CASSERGTEAFF. CDR3 DNA: TGTGCCAGCAGTGAACGGGGCACTGAAGCTTTCTTT.

The chain couples TRBV2 to TRBJ2-5; TRBD2 aligns across 7 bases. V lost 6 bases to trimming and J lost 3 bases; unmatched junction nucleotides: 10. The CDR3 contains 15 residues. Germline V CDR1 and CDR2: SNHLY, FYNNEI. The chain's CDR3 is CASSKNSGSKETQYF. CDR3 in DNA: TGTGCCAGCAGCAAAAATAGCGGGTCAAAAGAGACCCAGTACTTC.

This rearrangement joins TRBV2 to TRBJ1-2, with a possible D match to TRBD1 (5 bases). The CDR3 sequence is 14 residues long. Trimming took 3 bases from V and 3 from J, leaving 11 bases between them. CDR1 is SNHLY, CDR2 FYNNEI, per germline. CDR3 amino acids: CASSEGGWDYGYTF. In nucleotides, the CDR3 is TGTGCCAGCAGTGAGGGGGGGTGGGACTATGGCTACACCTTC.

V gene TRBV6-1 combines with J gene TRBJ2-2; TRBD1 matches 8 bases. Germline CDR1 reads MNHNS; CDR2 reads SASEGT. V lost 2 bases to trimming and J lost 3 bases; unmatched junction nucleotides: 11. This CDR3 contains 18 residues. The CDR3 DNA is TGTGCCAGCAGTGAAAGGGGGCAGGGGGCGACGGACACCGGGGAGCTGTTTTTT. Its translation is CASSERGQGATDTGELFF.